Below, 2 T cell receptor beta chains from the same sample are listed, as sequenced in a study of neurological immune-mediated disorders. As to time point: longitudinal time-point 2. TCRdb re-derived calls from the 5' RACE reads in MiXCR, one entry per CDR3 protein. The sample lists 70,000 to 95,000 distinct CDR3 sequences; about 13% were seen once. The sequenced sample consisted of PBMCs. The receptors shown here come from a female donor with HTLV-1-associated myelopathy (HAM/TSP).

A remark on this clonotype: Sequence at one end of the junction differs from germline and may be a read error. The chain has TRBV12-3 or TRBV12-4 and TRBJ2-7, with 7 bases aligning to TRBD1. The CDR3 covers 14 residues. CDR3 amino acids: CASSLQGVGIEQCF. CDR3 in DNA: TGTGCCAGCAGTTTACAGGGGGTTGGCATCGAGCAGTGCTTC.

In this sample, this clonotype turned up many times. This chain uses TRBV5-1 with TRBJ1-2; no definite D call. Trimming pared 1 base from V and 1 base from J, leaving 5 bases between. The CDR3 length is 13 residues. CDR1 SGHRS and CDR2 YFSETQ come from the germline V gene. DNA for the CDR3: TGCGCCAGCAGCTTGTTGGGTAACTATGGCTACACCTTC. Protein product: CASSLLGNYGYTF.